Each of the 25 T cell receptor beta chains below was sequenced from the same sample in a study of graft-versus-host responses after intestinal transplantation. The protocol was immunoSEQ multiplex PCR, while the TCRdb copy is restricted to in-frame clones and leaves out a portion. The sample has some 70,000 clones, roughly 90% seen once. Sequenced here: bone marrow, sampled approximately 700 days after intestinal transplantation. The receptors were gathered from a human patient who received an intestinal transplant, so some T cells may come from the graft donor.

The CDR3 sequence: CSTVGERDNSYEQYF. The CDR3 DNA reads TGCAGCACTGTGGGGGAGCGAGACAACTCCTACGAGCAGTACTTC. The V call is TRBV29-1, the J call TRBJ2-7; either TRBD1 or TRBD2 may supply D (5 bases each). This CDR3 is 15 amino acids long. Between the trimmed V and J ends, which lost 8 bases and 0 bases, there was a span of 20 bases. The germline V gene has CDR1 SQVTM and CDR2 ANQGSEA.

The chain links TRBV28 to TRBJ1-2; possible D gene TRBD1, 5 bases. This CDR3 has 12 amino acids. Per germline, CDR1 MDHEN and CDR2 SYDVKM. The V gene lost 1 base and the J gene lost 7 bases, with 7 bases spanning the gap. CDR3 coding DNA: TGTGCCAGCAGTTTATCAGGGCTTGGCTACACCTTC. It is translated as CASSLSGLGYTF.

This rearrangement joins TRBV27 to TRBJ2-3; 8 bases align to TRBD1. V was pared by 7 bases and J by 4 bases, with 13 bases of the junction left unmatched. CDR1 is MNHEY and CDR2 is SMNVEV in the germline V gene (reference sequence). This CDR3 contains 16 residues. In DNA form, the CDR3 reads TGTGCCAGCACCCGAAAAGGACAGGGTACACCAGATACGCAGTATTTT. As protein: CASTRKGQGTPDTQYF.

This CDR3 is CASSLDNTEAFF. CDR3 nucleotide sequence: TGTGCCAGCAGCTTAGATAACACTGAAGCTTTCTTT. This chain connects TRBV7-6 to TRBJ1-1, with D unclear. Looked up from germline, CDR1 is SGHVS and CDR2 is FNYEAQ. The CDR3 loop spans 12 amino acids. The germline V and J ends were trimmed by 1 base and 2 bases, with 2 bases remaining between them.

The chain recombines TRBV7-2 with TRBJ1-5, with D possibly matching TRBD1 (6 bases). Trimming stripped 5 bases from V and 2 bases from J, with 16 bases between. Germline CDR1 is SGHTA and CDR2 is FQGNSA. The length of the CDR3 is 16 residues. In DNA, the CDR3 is TGTGCCAGCAGCCCCCGCCCAGGGGCGGGCAATCAGCCCCAGCATTTT. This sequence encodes CASSPRPGAGNQPQHF.

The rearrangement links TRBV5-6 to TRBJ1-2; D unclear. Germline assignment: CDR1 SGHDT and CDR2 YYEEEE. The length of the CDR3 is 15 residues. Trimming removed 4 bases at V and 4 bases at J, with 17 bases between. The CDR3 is CASSENSAGTYGYTF. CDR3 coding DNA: TGTGCCAGCAGCGAAAACTCAGCGGGCACCTATGGCTACACCTTC.

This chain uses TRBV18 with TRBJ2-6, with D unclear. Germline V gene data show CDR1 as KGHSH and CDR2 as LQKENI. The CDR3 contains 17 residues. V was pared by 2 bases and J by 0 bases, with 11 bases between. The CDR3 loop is CASSPSPVPSGANVLTF. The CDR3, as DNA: TGTGCCAGCTCACCATCACCTGTCCCCTCTGGGGCCAACGTCCTGACTTTC.

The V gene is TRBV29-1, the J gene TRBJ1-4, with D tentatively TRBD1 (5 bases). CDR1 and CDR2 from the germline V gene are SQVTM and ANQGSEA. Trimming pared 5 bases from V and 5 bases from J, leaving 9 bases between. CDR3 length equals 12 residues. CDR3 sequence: CSVLQENEKLFF. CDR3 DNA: TGCAGCGTTTTACAGGAGAATGAAAAACTGTTTTTT.

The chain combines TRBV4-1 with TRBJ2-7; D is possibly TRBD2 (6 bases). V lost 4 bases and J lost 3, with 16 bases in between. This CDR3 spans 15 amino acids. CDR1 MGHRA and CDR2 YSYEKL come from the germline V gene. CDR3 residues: CASSPRGTHFYEQYF. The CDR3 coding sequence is TGCGCCAGCAGCCCACGGGGGACTCACTTCTACGAGCAGTACTTC.

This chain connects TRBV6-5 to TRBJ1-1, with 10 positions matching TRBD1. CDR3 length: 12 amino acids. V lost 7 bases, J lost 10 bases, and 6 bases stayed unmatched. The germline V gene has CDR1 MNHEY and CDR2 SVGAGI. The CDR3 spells CASIPGQGRAFF. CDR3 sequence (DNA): TGTGCCAGCATCCCGGGACAGGGGAGAGCTTTCTTT.

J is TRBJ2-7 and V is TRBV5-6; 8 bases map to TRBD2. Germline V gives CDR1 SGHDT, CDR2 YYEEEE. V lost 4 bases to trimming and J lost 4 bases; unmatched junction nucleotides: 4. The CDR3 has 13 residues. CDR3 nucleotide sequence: TGTGCCAGCAGCCTAGCGGGTCGGTACGAGCAGTACTTC. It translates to CASSLAGRYEQYF.

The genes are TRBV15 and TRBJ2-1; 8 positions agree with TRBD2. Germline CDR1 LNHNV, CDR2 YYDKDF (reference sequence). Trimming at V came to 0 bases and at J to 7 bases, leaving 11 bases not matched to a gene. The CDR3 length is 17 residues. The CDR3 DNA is TGTGCCACCAGCAGAGATTTTAAGAGCGGGAGCGGGAATGAGCAGTTCTTC. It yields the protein CATSRDFKSGSGNEQFF.

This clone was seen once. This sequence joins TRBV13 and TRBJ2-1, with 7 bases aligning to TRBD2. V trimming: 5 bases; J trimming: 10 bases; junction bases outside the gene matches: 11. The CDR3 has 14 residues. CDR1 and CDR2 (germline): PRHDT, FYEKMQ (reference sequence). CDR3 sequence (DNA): TGTGCCAGCAGCCCGGCCGGGGGGTCGGAGGAGCAGTTCTTC. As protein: CASSPAGGSEEQFF.

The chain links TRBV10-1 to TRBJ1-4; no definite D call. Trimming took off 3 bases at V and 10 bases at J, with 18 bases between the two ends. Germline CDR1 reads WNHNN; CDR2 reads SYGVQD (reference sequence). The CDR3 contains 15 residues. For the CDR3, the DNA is TGCGCCAGCAGTGATCGTAGCCCTCCTCGGGGAAAACTGTTTTTT. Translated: CASSDRSPPRGKLFF.

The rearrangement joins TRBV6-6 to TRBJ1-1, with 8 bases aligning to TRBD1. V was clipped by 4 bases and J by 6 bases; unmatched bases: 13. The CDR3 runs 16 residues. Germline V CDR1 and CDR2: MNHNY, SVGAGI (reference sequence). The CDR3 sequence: CASSWTDRVSKAEAFF. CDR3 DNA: TGTGCCAGCAGTTGGACGGACAGGGTGAGTAAGGCTGAAGCTTTCTTT.

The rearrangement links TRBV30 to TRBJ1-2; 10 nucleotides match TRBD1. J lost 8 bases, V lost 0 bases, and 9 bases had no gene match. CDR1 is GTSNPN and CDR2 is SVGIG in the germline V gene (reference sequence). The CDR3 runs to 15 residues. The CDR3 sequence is CAWSVRGDRGGGYTF. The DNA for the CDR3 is TGTGCCTGGAGTGTACGCGGGGACAGGGGCGGGGGCTACACCTTC.

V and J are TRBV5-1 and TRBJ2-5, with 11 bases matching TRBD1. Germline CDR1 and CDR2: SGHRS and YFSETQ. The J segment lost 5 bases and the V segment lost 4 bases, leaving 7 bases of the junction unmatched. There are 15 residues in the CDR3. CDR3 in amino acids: CASSPEGQGAETQYF. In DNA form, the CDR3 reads TGCGCCAGCAGCCCGGAAGGACAGGGGGCCGAGACCCAGTACTTC.

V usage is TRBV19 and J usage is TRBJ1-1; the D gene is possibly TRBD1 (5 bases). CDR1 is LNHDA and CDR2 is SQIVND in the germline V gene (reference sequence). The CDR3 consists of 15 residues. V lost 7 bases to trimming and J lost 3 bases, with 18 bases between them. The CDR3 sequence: CASTEGRREDTEAFF. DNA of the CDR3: TGTGCCAGTACAGAGGGACGACGAGAGGACACTGAAGCTTTCTTT.

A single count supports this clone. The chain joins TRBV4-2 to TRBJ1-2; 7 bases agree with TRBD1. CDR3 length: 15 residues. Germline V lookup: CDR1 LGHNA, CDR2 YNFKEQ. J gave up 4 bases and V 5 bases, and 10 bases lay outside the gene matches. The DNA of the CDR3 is TGTGCCAGCAGCTTGCAGCTCCAGGGGGTCTATGGCTACACCTTC. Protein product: CASSLQLQGVYGYTF.

The CDR3 spells CASSPRGDGYTEAFF. CDR3 DNA: TGCGCCAGCAGCCCGCGGGGGGATGGGTACACTGAAGCTTTCTTT. The J gene is TRBJ1-1, the V gene TRBV4-1; D possibly corresponds to TRBD1 (5 bases). Germline lookup yields CDR1 MGHRA and CDR2 YSYEKL. This CDR3 region has 15 residues. Trimming removed 4 bases from V and 3 bases from J, with 15 bases in between.

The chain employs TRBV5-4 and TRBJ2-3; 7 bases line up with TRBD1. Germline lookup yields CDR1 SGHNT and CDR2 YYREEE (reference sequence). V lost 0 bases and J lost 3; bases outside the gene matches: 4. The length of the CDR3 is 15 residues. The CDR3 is CASSLEVQGTDTQYF. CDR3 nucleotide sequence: TGTGCCAGCAGCTTGGAGGTACAGGGGACAGATACGCAGTATTTT.

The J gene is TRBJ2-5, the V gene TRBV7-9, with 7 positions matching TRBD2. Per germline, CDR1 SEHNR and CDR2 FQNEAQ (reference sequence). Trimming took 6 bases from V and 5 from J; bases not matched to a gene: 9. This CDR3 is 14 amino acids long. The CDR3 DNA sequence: TGTGCCAGCAGTTCTCGTTTGGGGGGGGAGACCCAGTACTTC. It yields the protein CASSSRLGGETQYF.

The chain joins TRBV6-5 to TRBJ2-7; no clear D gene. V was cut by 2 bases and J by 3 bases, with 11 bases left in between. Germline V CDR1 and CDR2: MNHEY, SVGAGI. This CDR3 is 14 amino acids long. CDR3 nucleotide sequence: TGTGCCAGCAGTTACGACGGACCGGGCTACGAGCAGTACTTC. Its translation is CASSYDGPGYEQYF.

The DNA for the CDR3 is TGCGCCAGCAGCCAAGCCCCTAGCGGGCACACAGATACGCAGTATTTT. It specifies CASSQAPSGHTDTQYF. The chain is built from TRBV4-1 and TRBJ2-3; 8 positions match TRBD2. This CDR3 has 16 amino acids. Germline values: CDR1 MGHRA, CDR2 YSYEKL. Trimming at V came to 1 base and at J to 2 bases, leaving 5 bases not matched to a gene.

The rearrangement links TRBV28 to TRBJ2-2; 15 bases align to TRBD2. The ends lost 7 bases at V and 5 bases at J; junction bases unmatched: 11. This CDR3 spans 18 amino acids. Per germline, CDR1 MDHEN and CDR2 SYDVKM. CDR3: CASTLPGTSGRSTGELFF. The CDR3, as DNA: TGTGCCAGCACCCTACCCGGGACTAGCGGGAGGTCAACCGGGGAGCTGTTTTTT. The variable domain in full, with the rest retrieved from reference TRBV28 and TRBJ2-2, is DVKVTQSSRYLVKRTGEKVFLECVQDMDHENMFWYRQDPGLGLRLIYFSYDVKMKEKGDIPEGYSVSREKKERFSLILESASTNQTSMYLCASTLPGTSGRSTGELFFGEGSRLTVL.